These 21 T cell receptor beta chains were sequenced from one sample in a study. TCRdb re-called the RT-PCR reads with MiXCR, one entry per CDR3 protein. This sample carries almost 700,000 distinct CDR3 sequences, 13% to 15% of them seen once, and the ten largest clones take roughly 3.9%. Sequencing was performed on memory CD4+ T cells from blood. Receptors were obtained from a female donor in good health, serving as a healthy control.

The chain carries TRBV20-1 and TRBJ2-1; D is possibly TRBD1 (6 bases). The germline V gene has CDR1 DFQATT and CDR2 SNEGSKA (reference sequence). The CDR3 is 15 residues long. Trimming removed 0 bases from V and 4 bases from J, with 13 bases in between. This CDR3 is CSARDVPRGYNEQFF. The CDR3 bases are TGCAGTGCTAGAGACGTACCGAGGGGGTACAATGAGCAGTTCTTC.

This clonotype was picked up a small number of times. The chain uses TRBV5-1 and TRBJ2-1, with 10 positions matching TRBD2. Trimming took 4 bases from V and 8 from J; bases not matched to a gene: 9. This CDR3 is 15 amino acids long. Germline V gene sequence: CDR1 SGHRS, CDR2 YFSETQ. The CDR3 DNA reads TGCGCCAGCAGCCCCAGCGGGGGGGGTCGGGATGAGCAGTTCTTC. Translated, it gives CASSPSGGGRDEQFF.

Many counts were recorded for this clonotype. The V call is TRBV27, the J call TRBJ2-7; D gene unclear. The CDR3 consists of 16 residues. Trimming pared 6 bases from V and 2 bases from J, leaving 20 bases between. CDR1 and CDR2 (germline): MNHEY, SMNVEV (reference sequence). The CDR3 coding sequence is TGTGCCAGCAGCCCTAACCTTAATAGGTTACCCTACGAGCAGTACTTC. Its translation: CASSPNLNRLPYEQYF.

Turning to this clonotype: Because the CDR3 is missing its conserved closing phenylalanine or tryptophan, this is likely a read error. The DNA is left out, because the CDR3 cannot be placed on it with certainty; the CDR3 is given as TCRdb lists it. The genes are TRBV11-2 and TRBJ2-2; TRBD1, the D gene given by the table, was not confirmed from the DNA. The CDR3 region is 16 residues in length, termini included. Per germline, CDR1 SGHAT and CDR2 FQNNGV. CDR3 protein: CASSFPTGRLGGELLL.

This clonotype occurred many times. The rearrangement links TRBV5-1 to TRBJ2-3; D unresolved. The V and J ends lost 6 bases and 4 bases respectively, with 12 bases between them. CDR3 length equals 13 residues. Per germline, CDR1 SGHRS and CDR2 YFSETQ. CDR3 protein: CASTPPSADTQYF. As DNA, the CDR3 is TGCGCCAGCACCCCACCGAGCGCAGATACGCAGTATTTT.

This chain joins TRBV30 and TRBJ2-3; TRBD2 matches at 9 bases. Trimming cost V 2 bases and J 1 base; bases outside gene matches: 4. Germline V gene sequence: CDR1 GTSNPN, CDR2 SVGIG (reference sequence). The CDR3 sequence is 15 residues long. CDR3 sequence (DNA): TGTGCCTGGAGTCAGGGACTAGCAGGCACAGATACGCAGTATTTT. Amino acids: CAWSQGLAGTDTQYF.

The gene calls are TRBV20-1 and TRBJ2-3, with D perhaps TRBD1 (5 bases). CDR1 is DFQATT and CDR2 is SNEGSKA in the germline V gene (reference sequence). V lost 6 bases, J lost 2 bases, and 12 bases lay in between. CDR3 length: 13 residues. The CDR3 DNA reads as TGCAGTGCCTGGCCAGGGAACACAGATACGCAGTATTTT. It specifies CSAWPGNTDTQYF.

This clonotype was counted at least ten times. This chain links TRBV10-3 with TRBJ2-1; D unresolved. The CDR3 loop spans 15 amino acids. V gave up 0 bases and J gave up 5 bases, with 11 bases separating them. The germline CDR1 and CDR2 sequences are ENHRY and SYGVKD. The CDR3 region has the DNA TGTGCCATCAGTGAGTCGATTGGAGAGGACAATGAGCAGTTCTTC. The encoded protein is CAISESIGEDNEQFF.

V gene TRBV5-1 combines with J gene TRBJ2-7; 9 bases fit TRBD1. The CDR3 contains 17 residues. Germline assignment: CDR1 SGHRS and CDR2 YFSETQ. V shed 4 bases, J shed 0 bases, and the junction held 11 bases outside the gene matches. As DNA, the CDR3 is TGCGCCAGCAGCCGATCCGGGACAGGGATGAGCTCCTACGAGCAGTACTTC. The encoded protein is CASSRSGTGMSSYEQYF.

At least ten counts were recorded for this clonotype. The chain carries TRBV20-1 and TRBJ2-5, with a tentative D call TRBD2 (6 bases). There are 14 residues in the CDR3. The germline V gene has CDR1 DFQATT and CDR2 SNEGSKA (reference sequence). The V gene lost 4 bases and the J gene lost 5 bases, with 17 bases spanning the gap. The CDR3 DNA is TGCAGTGCTACCCCGACTAGTTGGGGGGAGACCCAGTACTTC. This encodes CSATPTSWGETQYF.

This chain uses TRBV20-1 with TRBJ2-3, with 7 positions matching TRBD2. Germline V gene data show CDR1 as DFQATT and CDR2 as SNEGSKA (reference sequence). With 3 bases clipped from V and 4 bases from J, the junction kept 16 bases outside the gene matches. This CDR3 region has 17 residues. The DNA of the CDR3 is TGCAGTGCTAGTATTTTTGCGGGGCGGGGGTTGGCAGATACGCAGTATTTT. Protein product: CSASIFAGRGLADTQYF.

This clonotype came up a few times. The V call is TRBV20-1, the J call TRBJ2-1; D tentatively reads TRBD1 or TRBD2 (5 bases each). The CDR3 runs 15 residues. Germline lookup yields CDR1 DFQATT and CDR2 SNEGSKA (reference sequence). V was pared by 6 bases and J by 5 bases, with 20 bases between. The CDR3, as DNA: TGCAGTGCGCGATTCCCGGGACCTTTTGACAATGAGCAGTTCTTC. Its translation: CSARFPGPFDNEQFF.

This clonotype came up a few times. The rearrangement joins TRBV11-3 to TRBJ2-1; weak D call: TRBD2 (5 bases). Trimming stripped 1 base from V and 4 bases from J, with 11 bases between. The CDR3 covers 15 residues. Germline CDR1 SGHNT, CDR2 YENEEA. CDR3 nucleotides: TGTGCCAGCAGCTTAGGAGGGTACCCTTACAATGAGCAGTTCTTC. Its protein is CASSLGGYPYNEQFF.

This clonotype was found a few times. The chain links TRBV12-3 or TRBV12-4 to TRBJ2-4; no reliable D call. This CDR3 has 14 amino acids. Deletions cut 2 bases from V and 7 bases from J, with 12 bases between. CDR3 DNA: TGTGCCAGCAGTTTACTCCCGGTAACGAACATTCAGTACTTC. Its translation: CASSLLPVTNIQYF.

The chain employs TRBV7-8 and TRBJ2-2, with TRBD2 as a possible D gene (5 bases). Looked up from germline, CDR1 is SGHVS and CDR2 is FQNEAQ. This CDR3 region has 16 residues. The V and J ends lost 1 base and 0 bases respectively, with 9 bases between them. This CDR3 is CASSLGGYSNTGELFF. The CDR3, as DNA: TGTGCCAGCAGCTTAGGAGGGTACTCGAACACCGGGGAGCTGTTTTTT.

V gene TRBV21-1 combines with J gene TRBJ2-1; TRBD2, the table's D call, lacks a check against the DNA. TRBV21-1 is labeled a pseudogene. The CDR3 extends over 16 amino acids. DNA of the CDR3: TGTGCCAGCAGCAAAGCGAGCAAGCGGGAGGGCGATGAGCAGTTCTTC. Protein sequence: CASSKASKREGDEQFF.

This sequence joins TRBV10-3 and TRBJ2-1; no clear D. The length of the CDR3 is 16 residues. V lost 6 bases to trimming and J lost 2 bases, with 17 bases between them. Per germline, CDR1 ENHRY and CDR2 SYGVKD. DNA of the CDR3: TGTGCCATCAGAGCAGATGGAGTAGCCCCCTACAATGAGCAGTTCTTC. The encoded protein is CAIRADGVAPYNEQFF.

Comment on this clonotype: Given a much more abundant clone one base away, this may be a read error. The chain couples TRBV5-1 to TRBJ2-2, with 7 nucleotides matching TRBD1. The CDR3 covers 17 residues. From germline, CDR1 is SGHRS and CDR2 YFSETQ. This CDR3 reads CASRQRDRPTNIGELFF. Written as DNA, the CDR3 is TGCGCCAGCAGGCAACGGGACAGACCTACGAACATCGGGGAGCTGTTTTTT. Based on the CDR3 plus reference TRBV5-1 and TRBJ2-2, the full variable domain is KAGVTQTPRYLIKTRGQQVTLSCSPISGHRSVSWYQQTPGQGLQFLFEYFSETQRNKGNFPGRFSGRQFSNSRSEMNVSTLELGDSALYLCASRQRDRPTNIGELFFGEGSRLTVL.

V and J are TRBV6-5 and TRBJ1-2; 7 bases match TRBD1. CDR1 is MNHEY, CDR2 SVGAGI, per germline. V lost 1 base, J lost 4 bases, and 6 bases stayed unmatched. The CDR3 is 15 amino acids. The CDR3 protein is CASSYFDRDSYGYTF. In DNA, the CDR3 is TGTGCCAGCAGTTACTTCGACAGGGACTCCTATGGCTACACCTTC.

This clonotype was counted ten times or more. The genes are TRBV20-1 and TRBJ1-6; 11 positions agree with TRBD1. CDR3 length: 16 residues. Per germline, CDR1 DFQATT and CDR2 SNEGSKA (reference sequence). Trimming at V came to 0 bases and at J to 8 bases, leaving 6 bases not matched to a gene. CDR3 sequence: CSARDSDRGLHSPLHF. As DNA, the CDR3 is TGCAGTGCTAGAGATTCGGACAGGGGGCTGCATTCACCCCTCCACTTT.

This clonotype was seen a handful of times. The CDR3 sequence is CSAPHGRDGYNQPQHF. The CDR3 DNA sequence: TGCAGTGCTCCCCACGGCCGGGACGGATACAATCAGCCCCAGCATTTT. The rearrangement uses TRBV20-1 and TRBJ1-5; tentative D call: TRBD1 (5 bases). The germline gives CDR1 DFQATT, CDR2 SNEGSKA (reference sequence). V was clipped by 5 bases and J by 3 bases, with 20 bases between them. The CDR3 is made up of 16 amino acids.